This TCR beta chain was observed in a study of T cell responses to AZD1222 COVID-19 vaccine. The wider study: Second-dose intervals near 4 or 12 weeks were combined. Study-wide points: Epitopes outside B.1.351 and B.1.1.7 mutated regions reportedly drew nearly half of spike TCRs. Scientists sampled the repertoires only once the peak T cell response had passed. When two AZD1222 doses had been given, Spike-specific TCR breadth and depth rose.

Comments on this clone: What it binds is unknown.

Here immunoSEQ multiplex PCR was the method, and the copy in TCRdb shows in-frame clones only, minus some. This sample has under 150,000 clones, with 88% found just once. The CDR3 totals 17 residues. Germline V gives CDR1 KGHSH, CDR2 LQKENI. V was pared by 0 bases and J by 0 bases, with 5 bases of the junction left unmatched. The sequenced sample was peripheral blood, obtained on day 0 of AZD1222 vaccination. J is TRBJ2-5 and V is TRBV18; 9 bases map to TRBD1. The receptor's source is an adult in good health. The CDR3 reads CASSPPRQGVYQETQYF. CDR3 coding DNA: TGTGCCAGCTCACCACCGCGACAGGGGGTGTACCAAGAGACCCAGTACTTC. The whole variable domain, remainder taken from reference TRBV18 and TRBJ2-5, is NAGVMQNPRHLVRRRGQEARLRCSPMKGHSHVYWYRQLPEEGLKFMVYLQKENIIDESGMPKERFSAEFPKEGPSILRIQQVVRGDSAAYFCASSPPRQGVYQETQYFGPGTRLLVL.